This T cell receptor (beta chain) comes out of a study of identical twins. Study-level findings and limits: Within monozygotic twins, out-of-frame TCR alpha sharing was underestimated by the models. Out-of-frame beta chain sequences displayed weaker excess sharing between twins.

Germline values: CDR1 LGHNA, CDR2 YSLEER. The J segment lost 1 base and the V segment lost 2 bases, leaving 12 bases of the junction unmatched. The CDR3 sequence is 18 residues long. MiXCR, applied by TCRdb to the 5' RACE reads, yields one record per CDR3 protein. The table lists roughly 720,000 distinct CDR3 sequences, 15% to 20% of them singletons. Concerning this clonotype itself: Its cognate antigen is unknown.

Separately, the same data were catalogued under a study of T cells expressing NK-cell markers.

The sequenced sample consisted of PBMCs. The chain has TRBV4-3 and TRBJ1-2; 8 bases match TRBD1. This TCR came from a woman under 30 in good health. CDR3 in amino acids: CASSQTTGTGVGNYGYTF. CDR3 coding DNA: TGCGCCAGCAGCCAAACCACCGGGACAGGTGTAGGTAACTATGGCTACACCTTC.